Listed below are T cell receptor beta chains from one sample, sequenced in a study of cytomegalovirus exposure and HLA in healthy donors. Clones were sequenced by immunoSEQ multiplex PCR, and TCRdb holds only the in-frame ones, with some missing. The repertoire consists of about 180,000 clones, with around 80% occurring once and the leading ten covering more than 0.55%. The sample taken for sequencing was PBMCs. These receptors all come from a woman aged 40 to 50 in good health and CMV-seronegative. CDR3s include the opening cysteine and the closing phenylalanine or tryptophan.

v_call,cdr3_length,cdr3_aa
TRBV7-2,14,CASSSETSGYEQYF
TRBV5-1,16,CASSFHTSGGAGEQYF
TRBV11-2,14,CASSLSSGRSEQFF
TRBV5-5,15,CASSDPGGAFEKLFF
TRBV10-2,14,CASSDYRWVHGYTF
TRBV28,15,CASSLYGGSSYEQYF
TRBV5-1,16,CASSLNGGISTDTQYF
TRBV7-8,15,CASSLMGLGTGELFF
TRBV6-1,15,CASSDGTSRDYGYTF
TRBV27,16,CASSPRNRASNYGYTF
TRBV7-6,16,CASSLAGGGPNQPQHF
TRBV6-1,14,CASSDLRVPSEQFF
TRBV27,16,CASSFRGLAGENEQFF
TRBV30,13,CACPDGNHYGYTF
TRBV5-1,13,CASSLARSETQYF
TRBV9,15,CASSPGLALYNEQFF
TRBV10-1,12,CASSVGGSGYTF
TRBV5-4,15,CASSLEAASSYEQYF
TRBV19,16,CASSINLITGANVLTF
TRBV7-6,15,CASRKLQGPNEKLFF
TRBV19,14,CASSIRDSAYEQYF
TRBV9,14,CASSPWSSGNTIYF
TRBV1,19,CTSSRQVGGGILAKNIQYF
TRBV5-1,14,CASSLVVGGDEQFF
TRBV4-1,14,CASSPGHGDQPQHF
TRBV6-5,15,CASTGFIRGDPEAFF
TRBV5-1,12,CASSMGAGEAFF
TRBV11-1,14,CASSDRQGWRGYTF
TRBV5-6,16,CASSAGQGLRVGEQYF
TRBV5-6,14,CASSLGTGTYEQYF
TRBV11-1,14,CASSLAGGNSPLHF
TRBV27,16,CASSSRSVIGNQPQHF
TRBV5-1,17,CASSSNPGQGYNSPLHF
TRBV7-6,13,CASSAEVRNTIYF
TRBV2,15,CASSAGQGLIFGAFF
TRBV11-3,15,CASSLPAGGPYEQYF
TRBV15,17,CATSRGARQDSNQPQHF
TRBV27,16,CASSLWGGTGANVLTF
TRBV6-5,16,CASSYRRLATTYEQYF
TRBV5-1,17,CASSLGPGTTSYNEQFF
TRBV5-1,15,CASSLRGGTGNTIYF
TRBV2,12,CASSESAVAQYF
TRBV19,16,CASTSNSGQSLNGYTF
TRBV7-2,18,CASSRHLFSGASTDTQYF
TRBV19,14,CASSTLGGRTEAFF
TRBV27,15,CAGRDRPGGRNTIYF
TRBV5-1,14,CASNRDRGDNEQFF